What follows are 11 T cell receptor beta chains derived from one specimen sequenced in a study of blood T cell repertoires in COVID-19. TCRdb's copy holds only in-frame clones and misses some; the assay was immunoSEQ multiplex PCR. Altogether 230,000 or so clones are present, more than 80% being singletons, with the ten largest covering roughly 8%. Sequencing was performed on peripheral blood. Receptor source: an elderly woman with COVID-19, enrolled during active disease.

The rearrangement uses TRBV24-1 and TRBJ2-1; 7 nucleotides line up with TRBD2. This CDR3 spans 16 amino acids. Trimming cost V 3 bases and J 8 bases; bases outside gene matches: 12. Germline assignment: CDR1 KGHDR and CDR2 SFDVKD. This CDR3 reads CATSDPGVAGLYEQFF. In nucleotides, the CDR3 is TGTGCCACCAGTGATCCCGGAGTAGCGGGTCTCTATGAGCAGTTCTTC.

The chain carries TRBV28 and TRBJ1-1, with D unresolved. There are 15 residues in the CDR3. Trimming removed 6 bases at V and 1 base at J, with 15 bases between. Germline V gene sequence: CDR1 MDHEN, CDR2 SYDVKM. The CDR3 loop is CASRSWTGENTEAFF. The CDR3 DNA follows: TGTGCCAGCAGATCTTGGACGGGAGAGAACACTGAAGCTTTCTTT.

This chain uses TRBV28 with TRBJ1-1; possible D gene TRBD1, 6 bases. V dropped 7 bases and J dropped 6 bases, with 18 bases sitting between them. Germline lookup yields CDR1 MDHEN and CDR2 SYDVKM. The CDR3 sequence is 14 residues long. The CDR3 reads CASTLAHRTAEAFF. In DNA form, the CDR3 reads TGTGCCAGCACCTTGGCGCATAGGACAGCTGAAGCTTTCTTT.

J is TRBJ2-5 and V is TRBV2, with D maybe TRBD2 (7 bases). The CDR3 spans 12 residues. Trimming left V 8 bases short and J 4 bases short, with 11 bases between. Germline lookup yields CDR1 SNHLY and CDR2 FYNNEI. This CDR3 is CASGGAGETQYF. In DNA, the CDR3 is TGTGCCAGCGGGGGGGCGGGAGAGACCCAGTACTTC.

This chain uses TRBV28 with TRBJ2-5, with 11 bases aligning to TRBD2. The CDR3 contains 15 residues. With 4 bases clipped from V and 4 bases from J, the junction kept 5 bases outside the gene matches. Germline CDR1 and CDR2: MDHEN and SYDVKM. In nucleotides, the CDR3 is TGTGCCAGCAGTTCCTTAGCGGGAGGGGCAGAGACCCAGTACTTC. It yields the protein CASSSLAGGAETQYF. The full variable domain, its missing parts supplied by reference TRBV28 and TRBJ2-5, is DVKVTQSSRYLVKRTGEKVFLECVQDMDHENMFWYRQDPGLGLRLIYFSYDVKMKEKGDIPEGYSVSREKKERFSLILESASTNQTSMYLCASSSLAGGAETQYFGPGTRLLVL.

This chain connects TRBV4-2 to TRBJ2-1; TRBD2 matches 7 bases. CDR3 size: 15 residues. Trimming took 4 bases from V and 7 from J; bases not matched to a gene: 10. CDR1 LGHNA and CDR2 YNFKEQ come from the germline V gene. As DNA, the CDR3 is TGTGCCAGCAGCCGCACCGGGACTAACCGAAATGAGCAGTTCTTC. It encodes CASSRTGTNRNEQFF.

The rearrangement joins TRBV16 to TRBJ2-7, with 8 bases fitting TRBD1. J lost 7 bases, V lost 5 bases, and 7 bases had no gene match. This CDR3 has 13 residues. Germline CDR1 KGHSY, CDR2 FQNENV. CDR3: CASSTDRAVEQYF. The CDR3 bases are TGTGCCAGCAGCACGGACAGGGCGGTGGAGCAGTACTTC.

This clone was observed at least ten times. Here the CDR3 DNA reads TGTGCCAGCAGCTTCCGGGGGGTTTCCTCCTCAGATACGCAGTATTTT. This codes for CASSFRGVSSSDTQYF. J is TRBJ2-3 and V is TRBV7-9, with 7 bases lining up with TRBD2. Germline-derived CDR1 and CDR2 are SEHNR and FQNEAQ (reference sequence). The CDR3 runs 16 residues. The J segment lost 4 bases and the V segment lost 3 bases, leaving 10 bases of the junction unmatched.

V is TRBV5-1 and J is TRBJ2-2, with 7 bases that match TRBD1. The CDR3 spans 16 residues. J gave up 4 bases and V 2 bases, and 8 bases lay outside the gene matches. Germline V gives CDR1 SGHRS, CDR2 YFSETQ. Here the CDR3 reads CASSFLDRRSTGELFF. As DNA, the CDR3 is TGCGCCAGCAGCTTTTTGGACAGGCGATCCACCGGGGAGCTGTTTTTT. Together with reference TRBV5-1 and TRBJ2-2, the CDR3 gives the full variable domain: KAGVTQTPRYLIKTRGQQVTLSCSPISGHRSVSWYQQTPGQGLQFLFEYFSETQRNKGNFPGRFSGRQFSNSRSEMNVSTLELGDSALYLCASSFLDRRSTGELFFGEGSRLTVL.

The V and J genes are TRBV4-1 and TRBJ1-4; 10 bases fit TRBD1. Per germline, CDR1 MGHRA and CDR2 YSYEKL. The CDR3 runs to 15 residues. Trimming removed 4 bases from V and 4 bases from J; junction bases left unmatched: 3. The CDR3 DNA reads TGCGCCAGCAGCCGAGGACAGGGGGTTAATGAAAAACTGTTTTTT. Its protein product is CASSRGQGVNEKLFF.

The chain carries TRBV6-6 and TRBJ2-7; 8 bases agree with TRBD1. The junction had 0 bases not matched to a gene; V was cut back by 6 bases and J by 2 bases. Per germline, CDR1 MNHNY and CDR2 SVGAGI (reference sequence). This CDR3 is built from 12 residues. Here the CDR3 reads CASRTGAYEQYF. The CDR3 DNA is TGTGCCAGCAGGACAGGGGCCTACGAGCAGTACTTC.